This T cell receptor (beta chain) was obtained from a study of OX40 agonist ivuxolimab in advanced cancers. At the level of the study: Enrolled patients in dose escalation had cancers that were hepatocellular carcinoma, melanoma, renal cell or head and neck cancer. From about 23 to 85 years was the age range, with a mean of roughly 59 years, and approximately 80% were male.

The length of the CDR3 is 15 residues. V gave up 0 bases and J gave up 5 bases, with 14 bases separating them. Germline V gene lookup returns CDR1 SGHRS and CDR2 YFSETQ. Assay used: immunoSEQ multiplex PCR; TCRdb lists only in-frame clones, some missing. This table has about 19,000 clones, approximately 81% appearing once. This material consisted of CD4+ or CD8+ T cells sorted from blood, taken in a trial of the OX40 agonist ivuxolimab. The receptor was derived from an adult with an advanced solid tumor such as melanoma, head and neck, liver or kidney cancer. The chain recombines TRBV5-1 with TRBJ2-5, with D unresolved. The CDR3 DNA sequence: TGCGCCAGCAGCTTGGCCGCATCGATTGCGGAGACCCAGTACTTC. It translates to CASSLAASIAETQYF.